Listed here are 8 T cell receptor beta chains from one sample, sequenced in a study of blood T cell repertoires in COVID-19. This table comes from immunoSEQ multiplex PCR, and its TCRdb copy is limited to in-frame clones, with some not included. The sample carries tens of thousands of clones, about 90% recorded once. The sequenced material came from peripheral blood. The receptors were gathered from a human donor in a cohort sampled during active COVID-19.

The chain employs TRBV28 and TRBJ2-1; 9 bases match TRBD2. Germline values: CDR1 MDHEN, CDR2 SYDVKM. The CDR3 runs to 15 residues. Germline trimming cut 4 bases from V and 6 bases from J; bases unmatched to any gene: 7. The CDR3 DNA sequence: TGTGCCAGCAGTTCCTTTAGCGGGAGAATCAATGAGCAGTTCTTC. Its translation is CASSSFSGRINEQFF.

CDR3 protein: CASSLSGGMTEAFF. CDR3 in DNA: TGTGCCAGCAGTTTATCAGGGGGGATGACTGAAGCTTTCTTT. The chain carries TRBV28 and TRBJ1-1; 7 bases line up with TRBD1. The CDR3 sequence is 14 residues long. Unmatched junction bases numbered 4, after V lost 1 base and J lost 5 bases. Germline V gives CDR1 MDHEN, CDR2 SYDVKM.

The V call is TRBV5-4, the J call TRBJ2-3; 7 bases agree with TRBD2. The CDR3 has 12 amino acids. With 4 bases clipped from V and 6 bases from J, the junction kept 2 bases outside the gene matches. Germline lookup yields CDR1 SGHNT and CDR2 YYREEE (reference sequence). CDR3 coding DNA: TGTGCCAGCAGCGGGAGGGTCGATACGCAGTATTTT. This sequence encodes CASSGRVDTQYF. The full variable domain, with the rest looked up from reference TRBV5-4 and TRBJ2-3, is ETGVTQSPTHLIKTRGQQVTLRCSSQSGHNTVSWYQQALGQGPQFIFQYYREEENGRGNFPPRFSGLQFPNYSSELNVNALELDDSALYLCASSGRVDTQYFGPGTRLTVL.

This chain connects TRBV28 to TRBJ2-3, with 10 nucleotides matching TRBD1. CDR3 size: 17 residues. Per the germline V gene, CDR1 is MDHEN and CDR2 is SYDVKM. V lost 5 bases and J lost 3; bases outside the gene matches: 11. CDR3 DNA sequence: TGTGCCAGCAGTGCCGCCGGACCGGGACAGGGGACAGATACGCAGTATTTT. It yields the protein CASSAAGPGQGTDTQYF. Complete variable domain (other parts from reference TRBV28 and TRBJ2-3): DVKVTQSSRYLVKRTGEKVFLECVQDMDHENMFWYRQDPGLGLRLIYFSYDVKMKEKGDIPEGYSVSREKKERFSLILESASTNQTSMYLCASSAAGPGQGTDTQYFGPGTRLTVL.

This clone was counted once. The J gene is TRBJ2-3, the V gene TRBV10-3; 10 nucleotides align to TRBD2. The germline V gene has CDR1 ENHRY and CDR2 SYGVKD. V gave up 2 bases and J gave up 3 bases; unmatched junction bases: 8. The CDR3 spans 17 residues. Written as DNA, the CDR3 is TGTGCCATCAGTGAGACGACAGCGGGAGGGCCGACAGATACGCAGTATTTT. Encoded protein: CAISETTAGGPTDTQYF.

The chain has TRBV4-1 and TRBJ2-6; 14 positions agree with TRBD2. The CDR3 contains 19 residues. Germline lookup yields CDR1 MGHRA and CDR2 YSYEKL. The V segment lost 0 bases and the J segment 4 bases; nucleotides outside the gene matches: 5. CDR3 coding DNA: TGCGCCAGCAGCCAAGAGACTAGCGGGAGGGCCACCGGGGCCAACGTCCTGACTTTC. Its translation is CASSQETSGRATGANVLTF.

V and J are TRBV7-2 and TRBJ2-7, with 13 bases identical to TRBD2. Per the germline V gene, CDR1 is SGHTA and CDR2 is FQGNSA. The CDR3 is made up of 15 amino acids. Trimming took 3 bases from V and 7 from J; bases not matched to a gene: 6. Here the CDR3 reads CASSLGLAGTREQYF. The CDR3 bases are TGTGCCAGCAGCTTGGGACTAGCGGGAACACGGGAGCAGTACTTC.

This chain joins TRBV28 and TRBJ2-1; TRBD2 agrees at 9 bases. Per germline, CDR1 MDHEN and CDR2 SYDVKM. Trimming cost V 6 bases and J 6 bases; bases outside gene matches: 12. CDR3 length: 16 amino acids. CDR3 DNA: TGTGCCAGCAGGCATGCCTCGGGACTAGCCTTCAATGAGCAGTTCTTC. It is translated as CASRHASGLAFNEQFF.